This TCR beta chain was identified in a study of cytomegalovirus exposure and HLA in healthy donors. General study points: Productive rates of about 87% or about 30% were seen for most TCR beta V segments in an earlier analysis.

Unrecorded immune exposures were likely, despite nominal health at sampling. Comment on this clone: The antigen remains unidentified.

V shed 0 bases and J shed 4 bases, with 13 bases lying between them. Germline loops: CDR1 SGHRS, CDR2 YFSETQ. The CDR3 totals 15 residues. Use of 60 Vbeta and 13 Jbeta primers characterized the PCR. In the original workflow: Roughly 12 million of some 80 million unique TCR beta chains were shared, per a later count. The assay was immunoSEQ multiplex PCR, and TCRdb's table has in-frame clones only and misses some. V and J calls and clone size are given by that table; D and trimming were obtained from the DNA. This sample has roughly 200,000 clones, with around 80% found just once. The receptor was derived from a man aged 40-49 years in good health and CMV-seronegative. The V and J genes are TRBV5-1 and TRBJ1-2; no clear D gene. Sequenced: PBMCs. CDR3 amino acids: CASSLDGDTSYGYTF. The CDR3 DNA reads as TGCGCCAGCAGCTTGGATGGTGACACCAGCTATGGCTACACCTTC.